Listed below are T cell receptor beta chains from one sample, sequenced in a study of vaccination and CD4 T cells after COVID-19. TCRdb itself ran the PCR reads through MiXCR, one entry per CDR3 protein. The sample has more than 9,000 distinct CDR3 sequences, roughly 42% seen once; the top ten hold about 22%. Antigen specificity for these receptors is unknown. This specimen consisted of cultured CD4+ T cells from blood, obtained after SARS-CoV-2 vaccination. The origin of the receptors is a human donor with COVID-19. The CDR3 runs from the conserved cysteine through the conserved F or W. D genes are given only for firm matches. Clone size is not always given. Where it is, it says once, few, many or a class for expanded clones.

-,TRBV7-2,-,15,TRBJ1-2,TGTGCCAGCAGCTTTCAGGGGAGTCCCAACTATGGCTACACCTTC,CASSFQGSPNYGYTF
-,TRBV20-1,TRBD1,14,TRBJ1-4,TGCAGTGCGAAGCAGGGGGCCCCTAATGAAAAACTGTTTTTT,CSAKQGAPNEKLFF
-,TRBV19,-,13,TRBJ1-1,TGTGCCAGTGTTGGTCGGATGGACACTGAAGCTTTCTTT,CASVGRMDTEAFF
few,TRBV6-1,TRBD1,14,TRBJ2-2,TGTGCCAGCAGATCAGGGGGCGGAACCGGGGAGCTGTTTTTT,CASRSGGGTGELFF
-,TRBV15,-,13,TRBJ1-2,TGTGCCACCAGCAGAGATGGGCAGACCCTTGGAACCTTC,CATSRDGQTLGTF
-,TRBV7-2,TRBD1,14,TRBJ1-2,TGTGCCAGCAGCTTTCCAGGGGGCTTTGGGGGCTACACCTTC,CASSFPGGFGGYTF
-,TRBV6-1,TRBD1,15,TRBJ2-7,TGTGCCAGCAGTGAAGTTGAGTGGACAGGGCGAGAGCAGTACTTC,CASSEVEWTGREQYF
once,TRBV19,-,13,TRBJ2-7,TGTGCCAGTAAAAGGCAGGGGGCGGGGGAGCGGTACTTC,CASKRQGAGERYF
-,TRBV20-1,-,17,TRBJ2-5,TGCAGTGCTAGAGATTCGAGGGCGGACCTGTACCAAGAGACCCAGTACTTC,CSARDSRADLYQETQYF
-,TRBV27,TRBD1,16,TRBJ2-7,TGTGCCAGCCGAATACTTACCGGGACAGGGAGTAACGAGCAGTACTTC,CASRILTGTGSNEQYF
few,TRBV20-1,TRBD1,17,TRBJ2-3,TGCAGTGCTAGCGAACCCCAGCGCGGACAGGGCACAGATACGCAGTATTTT,CSASEPQRGQGTDTQYF
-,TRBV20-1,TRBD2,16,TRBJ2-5,TGCAGTGCTAGGACACCCGGGACTAGCGGAGGAGAGACCCAGTACTTC,CSARTPGTSGGETQYF
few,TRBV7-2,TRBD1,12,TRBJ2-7,TGTGCCAGCAGCAACACCGGGACAGGGCACAACTTC,CASSNTGTGHNF
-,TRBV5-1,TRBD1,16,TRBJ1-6,TGCGCCAGCAGCCTTACAGGGGTAACCTATAATTCACCCCTCCACTTT,CASSLTGVTYNSPLHF
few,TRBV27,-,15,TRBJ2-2,TGTGCCAGCAGTTTTCGAGGGGTAGATATCGGGGAGCTGTTTTTT,CASSFRGVDIGELFF
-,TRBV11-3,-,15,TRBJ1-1,TGTGCCAGCAGCTTAGGGGCTGGGGGGGACACTGAAGCTTTCTTT,CASSLGAGGDTEAFF
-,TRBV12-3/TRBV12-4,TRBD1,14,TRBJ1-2,TGTGCCAGCACCCCCGCCGGGACAGGGTTTGGCTACACCTTC,CASTPAGTGFGYTF
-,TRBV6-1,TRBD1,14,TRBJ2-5,TGTGCCAGCGCAGTGAGACAGGGTAGAAAGACCCAGTACTTC,CASAVRQGRKTQYF
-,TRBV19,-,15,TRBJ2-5,TGTGCCAGTAGTATAGGTCCAGGGCCCTCGGAGACCCAGTACTTC,CASSIGPGPSETQYF
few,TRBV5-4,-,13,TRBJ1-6,TGTGCCAGCAGCGGGAGTGGGGTTAGCAACCTCCACTTT,CASSGSGVSNLHF
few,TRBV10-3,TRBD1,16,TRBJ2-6,TGTGCCATCGTCGGGACAGCCGTCTCTGGGGCCAACGTCCTGACTTTC,CAIVGTAVSGANVLTF
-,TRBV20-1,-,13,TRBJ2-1,TGCAGTGCTAGGGACTTCAGGTCCGATGGGCAGTTCTTC,CSARDFRSDGQFF
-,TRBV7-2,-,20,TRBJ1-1,TGTGCCAGCAGCTTTTTGGGAACAGGCCCCACTATTGGGGGGTCGGTTGGCGAGGTCTTT,CASSFLGTGPTIGGSVGEVF
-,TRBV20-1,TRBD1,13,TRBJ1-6,TGCAGTCCTCACGACAGGGTCGGGCCACCCCTCCACTTT,CSPHDRVGPPLHF
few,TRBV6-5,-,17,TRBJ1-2,TGTGCCAGCAGTTACTCGACAGGTGGAAGTGGAAACTATGGCTACACCTTC,CASSYSTGGSGNYGYTF
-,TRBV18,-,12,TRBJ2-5,TGTGCCAGCTCAACCGGGGGAGAGACCCAGTACTTC,CASSTGGETQYF
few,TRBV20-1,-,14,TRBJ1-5,TGCAGTGCTAGAGAACAAGGGAGCTACCAGCCCCAGCATTTT,CSAREQGSYQPQHF
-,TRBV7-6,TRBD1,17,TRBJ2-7,TGTGCCAGCAGCTTAGGGGTCGGACAGGGCAGCTCCTACGAGCAGTACTTC,CASSLGVGQGSSYEQYF
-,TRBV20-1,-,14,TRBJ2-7,TGCAGTGCTAGAGAGAGTTGGGGATTATACGAGCAGTACTTC,CSARESWGLYEQYF
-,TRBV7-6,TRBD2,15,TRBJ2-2,TGTGCCAGCAGCTTATCGCGGGGGGACACCGGGGAGCTGTTTTTT,CASSLSRGDTGELFF
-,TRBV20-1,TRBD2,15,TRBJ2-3,TGCAGTGTCCGTGCGGGGGCGGGGGGCTCAGATACGCAGTATTTT,CSVRAGAGGSDTQYF
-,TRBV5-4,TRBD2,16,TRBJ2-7,TGCGCCAGCAGCAGAAGCGGGGGGTCAAGCTCCTACGAGCAGTACTTC,CASSRSGGSSSYEQYF
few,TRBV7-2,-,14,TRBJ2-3,TGTGCCAGCAGGTTGCAGTCTTCGACCCATACGCAGTATTTT,CASRLQSSTHTQYF
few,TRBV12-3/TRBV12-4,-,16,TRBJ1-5,TGTGCCAGCAGTTCACCAACCTCGGGACACAAACAGCCCCAGCATTTT,CASSSPTSGHKQPQHF
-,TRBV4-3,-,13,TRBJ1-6,TGCGCCAGCATCTCGGGGGGCGGATCACCCCTCCACTTT,CASISGGGSPLHF
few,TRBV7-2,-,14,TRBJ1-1,TGTGCCAGTAAAATGGGGGGGGAGGGCACTGAAGCTTTCTTT,CASKMGGEGTEAFF
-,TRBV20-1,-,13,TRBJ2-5,TGCAGTGCCCCTCTCCCGGGTCCGGAGACCGAGTACTTC,CSAPLPGPETEYF
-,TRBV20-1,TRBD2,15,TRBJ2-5,TGCAGTGCTCTCCGTCTAGCGGGGGGTGGGGAGACCCAGTACTTC,CSALRLAGGGETQYF
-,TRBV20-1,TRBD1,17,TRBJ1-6,TGCAGCACAAGGACAGGTCTTCCCAGCTCCTATAATTCACCCCTCCACTTT,CSTRTGLPSSYNSPLHF
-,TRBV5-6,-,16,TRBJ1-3,TGTGCCAGCAGCACGGGACTCGGAGGCTCTGGAAACACCATATATTTT,CASSTGLGGSGNTIYF
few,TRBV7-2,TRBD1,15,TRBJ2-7,TGTGCCAGCAGCTTAGTACAGGGGGCCGCCTACGAGCAGTACTTC,CASSLVQGAAYEQYF
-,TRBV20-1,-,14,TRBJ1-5,TGCAGTGCTAGAGATCAAAGGGATGGTCAGCCCCAGCATTTT,CSARDQRDGQPQHF
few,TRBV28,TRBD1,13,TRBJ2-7,TGTGCCAGCAGTCCGGGACAGAACTACGAGCAGTACTTC,CASSPGQNYEQYF
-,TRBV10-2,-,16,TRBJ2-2,TGCGCCAGCAGTGAGAAGCTCAAGGTACACACCGGGGAGCTGTTTTTT,CASSEKLKVHTGELFF
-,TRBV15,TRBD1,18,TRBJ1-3,TGTGCCACCAGCAGAACACGCCAGGACAGGGCCTCTGGAAACACCATATATTTT,CATSRTRQDRASGNTIYF
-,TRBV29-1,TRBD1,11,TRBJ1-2,TGCAACGAAGGACAGGGTGTTCGGATACGCTTC,CNEGQGVRIRF
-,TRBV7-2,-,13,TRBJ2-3,TGTGCCAGCAGCTTAAGGGAGCCAGATACGCAGTATTTT,CASSLREPDTQYF
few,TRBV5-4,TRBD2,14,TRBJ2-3,TGTGCCAGCAATATTCGGGGGGACACAGATACGCAGTATTTT,CASNIRGDTDTQYF
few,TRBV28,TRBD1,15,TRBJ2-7,TGTGCCAGCAGTTTATACGGGACAGGGTCTCGCGAGCAGTACTTC,CASSLYGTGSREQYF
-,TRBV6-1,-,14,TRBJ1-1,TGTGCCAGCAGCCTCCCCCAGGGTCCTACGGGAGCTTTCTTT,CASSLPQGPTGAFF
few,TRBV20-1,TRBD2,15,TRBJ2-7,TGCAGTGCTAGAGTCCGGACTAGCGGGGGAGGCGAGCAGTACTTC,CSARVRTSGGGEQYF
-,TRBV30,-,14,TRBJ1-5,TGTGCCTGGAGTGCCCGAGGACGGGATCAGCCCCAGCATTTT,CAWSARGRDQPQHF
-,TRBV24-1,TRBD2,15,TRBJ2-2,TGTGCCACCAGTGAATCGGGGGGGGCCGCCGGGGAGCTGTTTTTT,CATSESGGAAGELFF
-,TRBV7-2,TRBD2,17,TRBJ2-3,TGTGCCAGCATTAAGGGGGATAGCGGGGGGGAAACAGATACGCAGTATTTT,CASIKGDSGGETDTQYF
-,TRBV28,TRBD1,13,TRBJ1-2,TGTGCCAGCCGGGACAGGGTTGTGGGTGGCTACACCTTC,CASRDRVVGGYTF
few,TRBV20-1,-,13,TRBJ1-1,TGCAGTGCTAAAGACAGAAGTGACACTGAAGCTTTCTTT,CSAKDRSDTEAFF
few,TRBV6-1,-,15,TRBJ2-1,TGTGCCAGCATTGAACGGGGCTCCCAACGCGGTGAGCAGTTCTTC,CASIERGSQRGEQFF